The present TCR beta chain was sequenced within a study of cytomegalovirus exposure and HLA in healthy donors. Study-level background: Unique TCRs numbering approximately 80 million, obtained from HLA-typed donors, made up an early data release.

Study conclusions and caveats: Most TCR sequences were seen very rarely across donors, but some public TCRs occurred in many.

The germline V gene has CDR1 MDHEN and CDR2 SYDVKM. The CDR3 totals 14 residues. The germline V and J ends were trimmed by 10 bases and 3 bases, with 19 bases remaining between them. 60 Vbeta and 13 Jbeta primers were used in PCR. As originally analysed: Later analysis identified some 80 million unique TCR beta chains, about 10 million shared. Sequenced by immunoSEQ multiplex PCR; TCRdb stores in-frame clones only, minus some. V and J calls and clone size come straight from that table; D and trimming were deduced from the DNA. The table has 50,000 to 65,000 clones, roughly 73% seen once. Healthy bone marrow donors made up the donors. As concerns this clone: The antigen is unknown.

The origin of this receptor is a woman aged 40 to 55 in good health and CMV-seropositive. This chain joins TRBV28 and TRBJ2-7, with TRBD2 as a possible D gene (7 bases). Sequencing used PBMCs. CDR3 nucleotides: TGTGCCACCCAAAGGGGGGGGATGAACTACGAGCAGTACTTC. Protein: CATQRGGMNYEQYF. The entire variable domain, with the rest obtained from reference TRBV28 and TRBJ2-7, is as follows: DVKVTQSSRYLVKRTGEKVFLECVQDMDHENMFWYRQDPGLGLRLIYFSYDVKMKEKGDIPEGYSVSREKKERFSLILESASTNQTSMYLCATQRGGMNYEQYFGPGTRLTVT.